These 15 T cell receptor beta chains were sequenced from one sample in a study of CXCR3-negative and CXCR3-positive naive CD8 T cells. Study-wide results and caveats: Against CXCR3-negative naive cells, CXCR3-positive naive cells showed more hydrophobic TRB CDR3s.

UMI-labeled 5' RACE yielded the TRB cDNA libraries. Using the 5' RACE reads, TCRdb records one entry per CDR3 protein without DNA. This listing includes 90,000 to 150,000 distinct CDR3 sequences. These receptors lack a known antigen. The sequencing sample was made of naive CXCR3+ CD8+ T cells from blood. The subset: CD45RO-CCR7+CD27+CD95- naive CD8+ T cells expressing CXCR3 (TNR3+). The receptors derive from a human donor in good health. Some clones in this sample may be carry-over from other donors' samples.

The chain links TRBV4-2 to TRBJ2-7. The CDR3 contains 15 residues. The germline gives CDR1 LGHNA, CDR2 YNFKEQ. CDR3 sequence reads: CASSQDAIRYSEQYF.

The chain employs TRBV7-2 and TRBJ1-2; lacking DNA, the TRBD1 call made by TCRdb goes unchecked. CDR3 size: 15 residues. Germline assignment: CDR1 SGHTA and CDR2 FQGNSA. The CDR3 reads CASSPGQGVGYGYTF.

The chain carries TRBV5-6 and TRBJ2-5. The CDR3 runs to 15 residues. Germline assignment: CDR1 SGHDT and CDR2 YYEEEE. The CDR3: CASSLPPGEQETQYF.

The chain recombines TRBV5-1 with TRBJ2-7. The CDR3 has 15 amino acids. The germline gives CDR1 SGHRS, CDR2 YFSETQ. The CDR3 sequence: CASSLVWEFPYEQYF.

The gene calls are TRBV29-1 and TRBJ2-3; TCRdb outputs TRBD2, but without DNA this stays unchecked. The CDR3 is 15 residues long. In germline, CDR1 is SQVTM, CDR2 ANQGSEA. The CDR3 loop is CSVDDSGRNTDTQYF.

The rearrangement uses TRBV20-1 and TRBJ2-7. Germline V CDR1 and CDR2: DFQATT, SNEGSKA (reference sequence). The CDR3 is 13 amino acids. The CDR3 protein is CSAMRNTSYEQYF.

This chain links TRBV6-6 with TRBJ2-1; the D call of TRBD2 rests on TCRdb alone, since no DNA is present to check it. Per germline, CDR1 MNHNY and CDR2 SVGAGI (reference sequence). This CDR3 region has 15 residues. CDR3 sequence: CASSLRARSYNEQFF.

The chain recombines TRBV5-4 with TRBJ2-3. Per the germline V gene, CDR1 is SGHNT and CDR2 is YYREEE (reference sequence). The CDR3 length is 15 residues. CDR3: CASSLGLHPTDTQYF. Using reference TRBV5-4 and TRBJ2-3 for the parts outside the CDR3, the full variable domain is ETGVTQSPTHLIKTRGQQVTLRCSSQSGHNTVSWYQQALGQGPQFIFQYYREEENGRGNFPPRFSGLQFPNYSSELNVNALELDDSALYLCASSLGLHPTDTQYFGPGTRLTVL.

V and J are TRBV29-1 and TRBJ2-3. Per germline, CDR1 SQVTM and CDR2 ANQGSEA. The CDR3 has 13 amino acids. The CDR3 loop is CSVPTLPQDTQYF.

The chain has TRBV9 and TRBJ2-1. Germline V lookup: CDR1 SGDLS, CDR2 YYNGEE. This CDR3 is 13 amino acids long. The CDR3: CASSATQLDEQFF.

The V and J genes are TRBV29-1 and TRBJ2-3; absent DNA, TCRdb's TRBD1 call cannot be checked. This CDR3 comprises 12 residues. Looked up from germline, CDR1 is SQVTM and CDR2 is ANQGSEA. The CDR3 sequence: CSVPRGIDTQYF.

V is TRBV5-5 and J is TRBJ2-3; as DNA is missing, the TRBD1 call by TCRdb cannot be tested. The CDR3 is 15 residues long. Germline loops: CDR1 SGHKS, CDR2 YYEKEE (reference sequence). The CDR3 here is CASSSGTTSTDTQYF.

The J gene is TRBJ2-5, the V gene TRBV28; as DNA is missing, the TRBD2 call by TCRdb cannot be tested. CDR3 length: 16 residues. The V gene's germline CDR1 is MDHEN and CDR2 SYDVKM. CDR3 loop: CASSLYLPSYQETQYF.

The CDR3 is CASSPITGEVNEQFF. The genes are TRBV7-9 and TRBJ2-1. This CDR3 comprises 15 residues. Germline V gene lookup returns CDR1 SEHNR and CDR2 FQNEAQ (reference sequence).

The chain is built from TRBV11-2 and TRBJ2-5. The CDR3 runs to 15 residues. Germline-derived CDR1 and CDR2 are SGHAT and FQNNGV. The CDR3 loop is CASSLDRRFQETQYF.